This T cell receptor beta chain stems from a study of blood T cell repertoires in COVID-19 (dated by TCRdb to the early 2020s). Study-wide context: Samples from collaborators originated in the United States, Italy and Spain and spanned both the acute and convalescent phases of COVID-19. The material from the prospective study consisted of cDNA or gDNA derived from T cells, B-cell-depleted T cells, or PBMCs. Deeply sampled blood TCRbeta repertoires from subjects exposed to, actively infected with, or recovered from COVID-19 were included in the dataset. A freely available public database, intended as a resource for researchers studying the immune response to SARS-CoV-2, is where the repertoires were released. Samples came from the ongoing ImmuneRACE study (first 160 participants) plus 1,254 subjects from 6 global collaborators. Nearly every sample came with metadata listing a de-identified subject ID, COVID-19 status, age in years and sex. HLA class I and class II types, where available, came from metadata supplied by the sample provider rather than from assay-based typing. Here is what the overall study found, with its caveats: How much clinical and demographic metadata was included differed by source and by participant, and the metadata was provided uncurated.

Each collaborating institution followed its own protocols to collect whole blood in K2EDTA tubes. For TCRbeta analysis, collaborators shipped samples as frozen whole blood, isolated PBMCs, or DNA extracted from either of those sample types. TCRbeta CDR3 regions were amplified from genomic DNA by means of the immunoSEQ Assay, a bias-controlled multiplex PCR. In the original analysis: Nucleated cell counts per sample were estimated from amplification of reference gene primers within the assay. To quantify the absolute abundance of each unique TCRbeta CDR3 rearrangement, sequence reads were collapsed and filtered. For each sample, productive Simpson clonality was calculated as the square root of Simpson's diversity index over productive rearrangements. Held by TCRdb, this immuneACCESS table contains in-frame sequences only and omits some clones. Under half of the omission traces to an unresolved V gene where checked; the cause of the rest is unknown. That table gives V, J and clone size, and the DNA gave D and trimming. This sample is represented by about 45,000 clones; about 77% of them were singletons. The ten top clones hold 25% to 30% of the sample.

A note on this clone: The antigen it binds to is not known. No quality values exist for individual bases; no much larger clone is one base distant.

Inclusive of the bounding cysteine and phenylalanine, the CDR3 is 14 residues long. The only DNA kept is the CDR3, 42 bases in frame from the first base. Looking up the germline V gene (reference sequence) yields CDR1 MNHEY and CDR2 SMNVEV. At the junction V is shortened by 2 bases and J by 0 bases, with 7 bases in between. The receptor comes from a woman in her 70s with acute or convalescent COVID-19. In this chain, TRBV27 is recombined with TRBJ1-1; the D gene is perhaps TRBD1, on 5 matching bases. The sample taken for sequencing was peripheral blood. The nucleotides are TGTGCCAGCAGTTTAAGGGGTATGAACACTGAAGCTTTCTTT. Its protein is CASSLRGMNTEAFF.